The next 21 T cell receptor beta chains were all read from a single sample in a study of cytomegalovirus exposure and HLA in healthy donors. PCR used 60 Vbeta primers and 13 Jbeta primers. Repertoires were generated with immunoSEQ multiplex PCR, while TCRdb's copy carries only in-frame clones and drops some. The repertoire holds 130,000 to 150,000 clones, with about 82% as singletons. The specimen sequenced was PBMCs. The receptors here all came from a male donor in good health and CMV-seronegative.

CDR3 amino acids: CASSIDRVGATYEQYF. CDR3 DNA sequence: TGTGCCAGTAGTATAGATCGGGTAGGGGCGACCTACGAGCAGTACTTC. The chain couples TRBV19 to TRBJ2-7; maybe TRBD1 (5 bases). The CDR3 has 16 residues. The germline V gene has CDR1 LNHDA and CDR2 SQIVND (reference sequence). Trimming took off 0 bases at V and 2 bases at J, with 14 bases between the two ends. Complete variable domain (other parts from reference TRBV19 and TRBJ2-7): DGGITQSPKYLFRKEGQNVTLSCEQNLNHDAMYWYRQDPGQGLRLIYYSQIVNDFQKGDIAEGYSVSREKKESFPLTVTSAQKNPTAFYLCASSIDRVGATYEQYFGPGTRLTVT.

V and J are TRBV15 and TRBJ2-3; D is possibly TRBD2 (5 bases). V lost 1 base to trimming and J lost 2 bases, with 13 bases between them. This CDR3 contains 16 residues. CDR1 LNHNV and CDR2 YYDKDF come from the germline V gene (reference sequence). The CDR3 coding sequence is TGTGCCACCAGCAGAGTGAGGACTGCTTACACAGATACGCAGTATTTT. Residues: CATSRVRTAYTDTQYF.

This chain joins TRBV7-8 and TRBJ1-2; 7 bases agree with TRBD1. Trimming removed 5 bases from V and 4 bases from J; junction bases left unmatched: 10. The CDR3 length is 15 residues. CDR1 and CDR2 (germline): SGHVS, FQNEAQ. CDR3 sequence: CASSPRRDSFYGYTF. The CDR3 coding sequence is TGTGCCAGCAGCCCACGCCGGGACAGTTTCTATGGCTACACCTTC. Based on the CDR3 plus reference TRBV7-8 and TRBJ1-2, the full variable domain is GAGVSQSPRYKVAKRGQDVALRCDPISGHVSLFWYQQALGQGPEFLTYFQNEAQLDKSGLPSDRFFAERPEGSVSTLKIQRTQQEDSAVYLCASSPRRDSFYGYTFGSGTRLTVV.

The CDR3 nucleotides are TGTGCCAGCAGCCCCCGGGGGTCTAGCAATCAGCCCCAGCATTTT. This gives the protein CASSPRGSSNQPQHF. The chain recombines TRBV7-2 with TRBJ1-5; maybe TRBD1 (5 bases). V lost 5 bases and J lost 0, with 11 bases in between. The CDR3 is 15 residues long. CDR1 is SGHTA and CDR2 is FQGNSA in the germline V gene. Full variable domain (outside the CDR3, taken from reference TRBV7-2 and TRBJ1-5): GAGVSQSPSNKVTEKGKDVELRCDPISGHTALYWYRQSLGQGLEFLIYFQGNSAPDKSGLPSDRFSAERTGGSVSTLTIQRTQQEDSAVYLCASSPRGSSNQPQHFGDGTRLSIL.

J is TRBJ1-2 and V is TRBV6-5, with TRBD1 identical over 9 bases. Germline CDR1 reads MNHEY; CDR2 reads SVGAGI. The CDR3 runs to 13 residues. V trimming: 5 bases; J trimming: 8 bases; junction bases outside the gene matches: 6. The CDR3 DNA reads TGTGCCAGCAGTGAACAGGGGGCTGGAGGCTACACCTTC. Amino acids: CASSEQGAGGYTF.

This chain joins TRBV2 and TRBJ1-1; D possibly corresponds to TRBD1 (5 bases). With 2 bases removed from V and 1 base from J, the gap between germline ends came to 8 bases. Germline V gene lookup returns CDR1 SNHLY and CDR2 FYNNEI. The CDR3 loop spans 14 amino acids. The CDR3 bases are TGTGCCAGCAGTGAACAGGGAAGGAACACTGAAGCTTTCTTT. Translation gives CASSEQGRNTEAFF.

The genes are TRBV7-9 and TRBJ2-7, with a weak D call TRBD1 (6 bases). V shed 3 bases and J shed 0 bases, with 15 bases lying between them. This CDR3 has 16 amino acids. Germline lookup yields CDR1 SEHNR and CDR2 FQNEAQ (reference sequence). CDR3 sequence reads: CASSLAGQRSSYEQYF. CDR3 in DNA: TGTGCCAGCAGCTTGGCCGGACAGAGGAGCTCCTACGAGCAGTACTTC.

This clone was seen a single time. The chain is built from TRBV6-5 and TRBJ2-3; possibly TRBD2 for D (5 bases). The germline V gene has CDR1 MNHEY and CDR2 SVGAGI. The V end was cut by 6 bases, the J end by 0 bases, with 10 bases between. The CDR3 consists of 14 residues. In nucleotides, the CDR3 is TGTGCCAGCAGCCCGAGGGTTAGCACAGATACGCAGTATTTT. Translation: CASSPRVSTDTQYF.

The CDR3: CASSLARVSLNTEAFF. The CDR3 DNA reads TGTGCCAGCAGCTTAGCGCGGGTATCATTGAACACTGAAGCTTTCTTT. The chain combines TRBV7-9 with TRBJ1-1; no definite D call. CDR3 length: 16 residues. Germline CDR1 reads SEHNR; CDR2 reads FQNEAQ (reference sequence). V was clipped by 0 bases and J by 0 bases, with 11 bases between them. Using reference TRBV7-9 and TRBJ1-1 for the parts outside the CDR3, the full variable domain is DTGVSQNPRHKITKRGQNVTFRCDPISEHNRLYWYRQTLGQGPEFLTYFQNEAQLEKSRLLSDRFSAERPKGSFSTLEIQRTEQGDSAMYLCASSLARVSLNTEAFFGQGTRLTVV.

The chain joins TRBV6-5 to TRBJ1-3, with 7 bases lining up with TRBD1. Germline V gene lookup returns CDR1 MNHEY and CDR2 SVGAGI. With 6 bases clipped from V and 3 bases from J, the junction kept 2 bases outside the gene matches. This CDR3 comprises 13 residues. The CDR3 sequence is CASRRDSGNTIYF. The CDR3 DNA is TGTGCCAGCAGAAGGGACAGTGGAAACACCATATATTTT.

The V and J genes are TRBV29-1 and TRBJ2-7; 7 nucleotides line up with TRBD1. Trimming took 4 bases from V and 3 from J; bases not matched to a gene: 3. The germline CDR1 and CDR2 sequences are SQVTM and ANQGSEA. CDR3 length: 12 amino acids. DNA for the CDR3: TGCAGCGTTGCCCGGGACAGCTACGAGCAGTACTTC. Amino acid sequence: CSVARDSYEQYF.

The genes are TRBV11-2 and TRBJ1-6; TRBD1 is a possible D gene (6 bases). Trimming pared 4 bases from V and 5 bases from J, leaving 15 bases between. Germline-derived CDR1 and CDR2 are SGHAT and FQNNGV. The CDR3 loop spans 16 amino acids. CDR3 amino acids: CASSSYQGLDNSPLHF. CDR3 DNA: TGTGCCAGCAGCTCATACCAGGGGTTGGATAATTCACCCCTCCACTTT. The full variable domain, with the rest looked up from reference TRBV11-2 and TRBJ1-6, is EAGVAQSPRYKIIEKRQSVAFWCNPISGHATLYWYQQILGQGPKLLIQFQNNGVVDDSQLPKDRFSAERLKGVDSTLKIQPAKLEDSAVYLCASSSYQGLDNSPLHFGNGTRLTVT.

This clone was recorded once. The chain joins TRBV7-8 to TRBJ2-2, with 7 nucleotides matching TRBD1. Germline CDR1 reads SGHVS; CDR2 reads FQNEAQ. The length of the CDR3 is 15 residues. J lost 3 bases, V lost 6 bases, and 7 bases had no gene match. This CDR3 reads CASRPPGTDTGELFF. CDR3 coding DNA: TGTGCCAGCAGGCCCCCCGGGACAGACACCGGGGAGCTGTTTTTT.

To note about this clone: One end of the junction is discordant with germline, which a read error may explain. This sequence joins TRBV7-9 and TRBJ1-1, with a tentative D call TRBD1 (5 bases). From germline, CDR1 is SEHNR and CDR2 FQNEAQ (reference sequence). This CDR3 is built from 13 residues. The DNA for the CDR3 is TGTTCCAGCAGCCTAAGACAGAAAACGGAAGCTTTCTTT. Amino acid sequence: CSSSLRQKTEAFF.

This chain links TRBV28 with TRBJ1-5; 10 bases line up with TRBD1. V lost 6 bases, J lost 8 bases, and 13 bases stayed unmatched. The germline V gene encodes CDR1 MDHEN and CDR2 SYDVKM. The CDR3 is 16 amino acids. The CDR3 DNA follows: TGTGCCAGCAGGGGGGACAGGGGAGGAAGGATCGAGCCCCAGCATTTT. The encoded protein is CASRGDRGGRIEPQHF. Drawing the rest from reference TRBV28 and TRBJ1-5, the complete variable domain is DVKVTQSSRYLVKRTGEKVFLECVQDMDHENMFWYRQDPGLGLRLIYFSYDVKMKEKGDIPEGYSVSREKKERFSLILESASTNQTSMYLCASRGDRGGRIEPQHFGDGTRLSIL.

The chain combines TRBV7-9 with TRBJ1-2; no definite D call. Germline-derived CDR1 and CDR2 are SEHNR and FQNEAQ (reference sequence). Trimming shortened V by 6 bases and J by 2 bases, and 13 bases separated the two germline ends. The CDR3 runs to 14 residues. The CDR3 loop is CASRQFPGNYGYTF. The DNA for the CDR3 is TGTGCCAGCAGACAATTCCCGGGGAACTATGGCTACACCTTC.

CDR3 nucleotides: TGTGCCAGCAGCCTGGGGGGGGCGAGCAATCAGCCCCAGCATTTT. This encodes CASSLGGASNQPQHF. V and J are TRBV6-5 and TRBJ1-5; tentative D call: TRBD1 (6 bases). In germline, CDR1 is MNHEY, CDR2 SVGAGI. There are 15 residues in the CDR3. V lost 6 bases and J 1 base, leaving 13 bases between the germline ends.

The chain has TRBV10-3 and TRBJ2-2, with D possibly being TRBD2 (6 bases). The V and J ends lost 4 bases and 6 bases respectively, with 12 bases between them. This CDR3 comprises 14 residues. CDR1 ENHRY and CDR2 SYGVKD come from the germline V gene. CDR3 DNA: TGTGCCATCAGTGTCAGGTCGGGAGCCGGGGAGCTGTTTTTT. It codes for CAISVRSGAGELFF.

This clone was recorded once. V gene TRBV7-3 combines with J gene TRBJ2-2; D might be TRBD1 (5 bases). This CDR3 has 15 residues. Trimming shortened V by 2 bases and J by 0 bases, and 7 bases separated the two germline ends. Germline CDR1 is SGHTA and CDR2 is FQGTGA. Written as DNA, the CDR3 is TGTGCCAGCAGCTTAGCGACAGCGAACACCGGGGAGCTGTTTTTT. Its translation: CASSLATANTGELFF.

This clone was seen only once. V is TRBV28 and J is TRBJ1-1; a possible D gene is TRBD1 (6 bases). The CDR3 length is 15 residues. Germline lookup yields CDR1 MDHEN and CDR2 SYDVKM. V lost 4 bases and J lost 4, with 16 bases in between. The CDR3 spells CASSSAGEIVTEAFF. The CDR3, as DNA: TGTGCCAGCAGTTCGGCAGGGGAAATTGTCACTGAAGCTTTCTTT.

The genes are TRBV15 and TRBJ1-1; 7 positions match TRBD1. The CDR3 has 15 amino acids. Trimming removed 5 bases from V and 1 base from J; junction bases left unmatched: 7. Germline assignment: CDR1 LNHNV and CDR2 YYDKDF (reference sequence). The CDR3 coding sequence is TGTGCCACCAGCGGTCACCACAGGGGGAACACTGAAGCTTTCTTT. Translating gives CATSGHHRGNTEAFF.